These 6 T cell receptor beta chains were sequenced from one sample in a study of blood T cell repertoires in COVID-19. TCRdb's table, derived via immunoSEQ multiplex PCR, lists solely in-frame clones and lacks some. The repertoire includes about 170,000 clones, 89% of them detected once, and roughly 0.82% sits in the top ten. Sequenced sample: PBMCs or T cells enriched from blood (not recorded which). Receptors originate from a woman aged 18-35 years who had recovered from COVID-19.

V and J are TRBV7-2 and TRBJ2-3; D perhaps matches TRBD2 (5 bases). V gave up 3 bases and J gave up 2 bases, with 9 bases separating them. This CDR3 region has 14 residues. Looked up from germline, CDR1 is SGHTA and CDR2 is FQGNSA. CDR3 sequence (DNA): TGTGCCAGCAGCTTCTTAGGACTCACAGATACGCAGTATTTT. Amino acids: CASSFLGLTDTQYF.

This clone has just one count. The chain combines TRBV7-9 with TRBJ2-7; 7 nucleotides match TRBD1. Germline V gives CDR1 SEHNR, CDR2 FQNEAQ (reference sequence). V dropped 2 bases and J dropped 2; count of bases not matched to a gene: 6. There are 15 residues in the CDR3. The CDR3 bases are TGTGCCAGCAGCTTATGGACCCAGGGGGCCTACGAGCAGTACTTC. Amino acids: CASSLWTQGAYEQYF.

The CDR3 loop reads CASSYLQGGQETQYF. In nucleotides, the CDR3 is TGTGCCAGCAGTTACCTTCAGGGGGGACAAGAGACCCAGTACTTC. The rearrangement joins TRBV6-5 to TRBJ2-5; tentative D call: TRBD1 (7 bases). This CDR3 has 15 residues. Trimming cost V 2 bases and J 2 bases, with 12 bases left between them. Germline V lookup: CDR1 MNHEY, CDR2 SVGAGI.

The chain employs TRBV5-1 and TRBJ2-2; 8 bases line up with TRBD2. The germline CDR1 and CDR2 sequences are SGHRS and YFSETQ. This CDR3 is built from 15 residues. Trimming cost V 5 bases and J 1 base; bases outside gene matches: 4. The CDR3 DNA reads TGCGCCAGCAGTCTGACTAGCGAGAACACCGGGGAGCTGTTTTTT. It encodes CASSLTSENTGELFF.

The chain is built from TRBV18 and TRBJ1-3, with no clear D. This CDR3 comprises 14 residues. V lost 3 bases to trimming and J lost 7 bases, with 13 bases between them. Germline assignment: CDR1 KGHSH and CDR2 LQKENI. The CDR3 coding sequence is TGTGCCAGCTCACCTACGGAGAGTGGGAACACCATATATTTT. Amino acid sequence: CASSPTESGNTIYF.

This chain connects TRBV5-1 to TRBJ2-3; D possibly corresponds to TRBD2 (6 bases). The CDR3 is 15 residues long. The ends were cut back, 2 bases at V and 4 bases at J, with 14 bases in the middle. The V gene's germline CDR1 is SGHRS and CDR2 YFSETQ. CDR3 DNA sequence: TGCGCCAGCAGCTTTGAGGAGGGGTCGGCAGATACGCAGTATTTT. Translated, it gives CASSFEEGSADTQYF.